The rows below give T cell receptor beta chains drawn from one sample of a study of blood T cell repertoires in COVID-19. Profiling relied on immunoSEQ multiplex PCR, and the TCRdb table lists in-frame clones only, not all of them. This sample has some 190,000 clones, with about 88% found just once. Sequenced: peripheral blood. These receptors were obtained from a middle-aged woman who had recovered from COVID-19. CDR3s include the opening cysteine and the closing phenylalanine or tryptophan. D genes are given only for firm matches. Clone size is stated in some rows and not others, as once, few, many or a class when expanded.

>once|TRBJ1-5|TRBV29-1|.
CSVLLTGGARQPQHF
TGCAGCGTTTTACTGACGGGGGGGGCGAGACAGCCCCAGCATTTT
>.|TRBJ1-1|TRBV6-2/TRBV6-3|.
CASSHGRRWMGGTEAFF
TGTGCCAGCAGCCACGGACGGCGATGGATGGGAGGGACTGAAGCTTTCTTT
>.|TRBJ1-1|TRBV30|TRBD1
CAWSVVQGGNTEAFF
TGTGCCTGGAGTGTAGTGCAGGGGGGGAACACTGAAGCTTTCTTT
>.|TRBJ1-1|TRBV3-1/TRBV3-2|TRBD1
CASSPEGQQNTEAFF
TGTGCCAGCAGCCCGGAGGGACAGCAGAACACTGAAGCTTTCTTT
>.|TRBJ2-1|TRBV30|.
CAWSKGVLNEQFF
TGTGCCTGGAGTAAGGGGGTCCTAAATGAGCAGTTCTTC
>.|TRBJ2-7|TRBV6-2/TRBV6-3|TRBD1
CASSYSGQGAYEQYF
TGTGCCAGCAGTTACTCTGGTCAGGGGGCGTACGAGCAGTACTTC
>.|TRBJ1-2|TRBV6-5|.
CASRPTGQGKYGYTF
TGTGCCAGCAGACCAACTGGACAAGGGAAGTATGGCTACACCTTC
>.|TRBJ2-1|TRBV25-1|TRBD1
CASSPRTGGFMDEQFF
TGTGCCAGCAGCCCCCGGACAGGGGGTTTTATGGATGAGCAGTTCTTC
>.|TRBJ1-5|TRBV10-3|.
CAISELLAGGLNQPQHF
TGTGCCATCAGTGAGTTGTTAGCGGGGGGACTCAATCAGCCCCAGCATTTT
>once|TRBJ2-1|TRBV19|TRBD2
CASTPIGTSGSREQFF
TGTGCCAGTACCCCTATTGGGACTAGCGGGAGTAGAGAGCAGTTCTTC
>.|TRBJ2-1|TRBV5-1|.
CASSPETIAYNEQFF
TGCGCCAGCAGCCCCGAGACAATAGCCTACAATGAGCAGTTCTTC
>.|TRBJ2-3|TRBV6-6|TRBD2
CASSPGLAGADTQYF
TGTGCCAGCAGCCCGGGACTAGCGGGAGCTGATACGCAGTATTTT